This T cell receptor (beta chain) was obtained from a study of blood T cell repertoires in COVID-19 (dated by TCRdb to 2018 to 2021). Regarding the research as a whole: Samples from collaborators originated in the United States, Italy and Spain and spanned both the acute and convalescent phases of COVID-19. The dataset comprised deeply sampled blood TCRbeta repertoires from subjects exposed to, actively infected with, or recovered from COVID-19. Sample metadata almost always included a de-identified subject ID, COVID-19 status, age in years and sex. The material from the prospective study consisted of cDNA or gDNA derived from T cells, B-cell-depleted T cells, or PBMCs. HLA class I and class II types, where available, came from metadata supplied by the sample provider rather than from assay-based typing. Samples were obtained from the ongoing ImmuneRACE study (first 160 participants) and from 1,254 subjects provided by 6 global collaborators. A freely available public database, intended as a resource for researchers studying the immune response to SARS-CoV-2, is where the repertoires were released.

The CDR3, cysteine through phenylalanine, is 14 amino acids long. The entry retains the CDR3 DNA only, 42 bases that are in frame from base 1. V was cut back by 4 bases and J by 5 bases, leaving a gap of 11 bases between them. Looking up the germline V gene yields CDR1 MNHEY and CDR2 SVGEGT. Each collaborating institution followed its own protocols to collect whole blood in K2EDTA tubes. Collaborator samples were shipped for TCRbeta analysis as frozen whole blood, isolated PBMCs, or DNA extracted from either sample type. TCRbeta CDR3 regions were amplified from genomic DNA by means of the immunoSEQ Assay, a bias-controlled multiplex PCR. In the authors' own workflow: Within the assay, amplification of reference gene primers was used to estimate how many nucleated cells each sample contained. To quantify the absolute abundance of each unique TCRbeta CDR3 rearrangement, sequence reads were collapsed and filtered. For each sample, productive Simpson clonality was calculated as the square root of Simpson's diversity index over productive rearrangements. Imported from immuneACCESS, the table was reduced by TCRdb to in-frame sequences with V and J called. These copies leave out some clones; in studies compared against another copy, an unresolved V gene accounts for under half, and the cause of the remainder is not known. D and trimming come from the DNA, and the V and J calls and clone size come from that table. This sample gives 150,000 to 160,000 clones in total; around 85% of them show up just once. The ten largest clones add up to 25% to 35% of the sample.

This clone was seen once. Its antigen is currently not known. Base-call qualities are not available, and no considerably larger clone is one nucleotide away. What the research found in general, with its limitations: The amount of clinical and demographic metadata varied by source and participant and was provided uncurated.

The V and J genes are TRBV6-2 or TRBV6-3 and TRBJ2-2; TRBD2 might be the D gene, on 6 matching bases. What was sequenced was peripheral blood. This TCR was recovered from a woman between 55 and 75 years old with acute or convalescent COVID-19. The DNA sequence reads TGTGCCAGCAGTTTTGCGGGAAAGACCGGGGAGCTGTTTTTT. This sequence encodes CASSFAGKTGELFF.